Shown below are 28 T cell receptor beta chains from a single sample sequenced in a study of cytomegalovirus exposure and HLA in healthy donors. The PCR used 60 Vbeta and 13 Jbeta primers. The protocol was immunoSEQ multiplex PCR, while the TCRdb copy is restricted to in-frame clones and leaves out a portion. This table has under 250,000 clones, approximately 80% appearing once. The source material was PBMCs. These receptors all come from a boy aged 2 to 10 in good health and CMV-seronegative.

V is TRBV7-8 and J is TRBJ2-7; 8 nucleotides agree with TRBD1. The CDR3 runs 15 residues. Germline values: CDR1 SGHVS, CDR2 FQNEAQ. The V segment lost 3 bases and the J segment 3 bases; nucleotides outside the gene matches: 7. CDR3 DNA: TGTGCCAGCAGCTTCAGGACAGGGACGGACTACGAGCAGTACTTC. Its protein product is CASSFRTGTDYEQYF.

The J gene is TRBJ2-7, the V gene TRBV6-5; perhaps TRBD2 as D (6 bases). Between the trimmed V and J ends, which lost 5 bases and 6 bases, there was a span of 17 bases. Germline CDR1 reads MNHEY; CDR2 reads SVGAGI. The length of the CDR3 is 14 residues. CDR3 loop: CASSTSGPLGEQYF. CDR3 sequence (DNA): TGTGCCAGCAGTACGAGCGGGCCCCTTGGCGAGCAGTACTTC.

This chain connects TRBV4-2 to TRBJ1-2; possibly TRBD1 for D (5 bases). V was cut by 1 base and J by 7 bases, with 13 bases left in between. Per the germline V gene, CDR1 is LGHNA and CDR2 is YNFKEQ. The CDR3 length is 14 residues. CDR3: CASSQVFGQGGYTF. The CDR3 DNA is TGTGCCAGCAGCCAAGTCTTTGGGCAGGGTGGCTACACCTTC.

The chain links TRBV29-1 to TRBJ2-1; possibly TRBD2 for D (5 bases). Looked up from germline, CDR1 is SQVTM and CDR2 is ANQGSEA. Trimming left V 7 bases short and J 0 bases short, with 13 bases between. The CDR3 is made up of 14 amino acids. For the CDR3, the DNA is TGCAGCGCACGGTTGGGGAGCTCCTACAATGAGCAGTTCTTC. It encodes CSARLGSSYNEQFF.

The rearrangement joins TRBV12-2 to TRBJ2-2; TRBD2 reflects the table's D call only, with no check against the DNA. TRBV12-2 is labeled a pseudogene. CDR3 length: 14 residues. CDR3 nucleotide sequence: TGTGCAAGTCGCTTGGCGGGACACACCGGGGAGCTGTTTTTT. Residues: CASRLAGHTGELFF.

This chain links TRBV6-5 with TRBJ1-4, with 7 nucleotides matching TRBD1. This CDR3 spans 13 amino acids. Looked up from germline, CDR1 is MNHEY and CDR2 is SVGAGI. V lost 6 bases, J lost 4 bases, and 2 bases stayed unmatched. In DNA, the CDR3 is TGTGCCAGCAGGGGACAGAGTAATGAAAAACTGTTTTTT. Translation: CASRGQSNEKLFF.

This CDR3 is CASSLLLGTGDHGYTF. Here the CDR3 DNA reads TGTGCCAGCAGCCTCCTCCTGGGGACGGGGGACCATGGCTACACCTTC. V usage is TRBV7-9 and J usage is TRBJ1-2; a weak D match, TRBD1 (5 bases). Germline assignment: CDR1 SEHNR and CDR2 FQNEAQ (reference sequence). V was pared by 5 bases and J by 6 bases, with 22 bases between. This CDR3 region has 16 residues.

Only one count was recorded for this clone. CDR3 loop: CASSEYRDRDHNEQFF. CDR3 nucleotides: TGTGCCAGCAGTGAATACCGGGACAGGGACCACAATGAGCAGTTCTTC. The chain carries TRBV6-1 and TRBJ2-1; the match to TRBD1 covers 9 bases. Trimming took 2 bases from V and 5 from J; bases not matched to a gene: 7. CDR3 length: 16 residues. Germline CDR1 and CDR2: MNHNS and SASEGT.

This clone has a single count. CDR3 residues: CASIASGETQYF. The CDR3 region has the DNA TGTGCCAGCATTGCCTCGGGAGAGACCCAGTACTTC. V is TRBV6-1 and J is TRBJ2-5; D is undetermined. Germline CDR1 is MNHNS and CDR2 is SASEGT. V was shortened by 7 bases and J by 4 bases, with 10 bases between the two germline ends. This CDR3 has 12 amino acids.

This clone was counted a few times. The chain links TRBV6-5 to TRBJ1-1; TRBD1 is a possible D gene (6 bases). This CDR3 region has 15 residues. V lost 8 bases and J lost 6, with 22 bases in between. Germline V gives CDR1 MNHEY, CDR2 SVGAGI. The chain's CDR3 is CASHEVGRGTAEAFF. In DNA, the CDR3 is TGTGCCAGCCATGAGGTGGGCAGGGGAACCGCTGAAGCTTTCTTT.

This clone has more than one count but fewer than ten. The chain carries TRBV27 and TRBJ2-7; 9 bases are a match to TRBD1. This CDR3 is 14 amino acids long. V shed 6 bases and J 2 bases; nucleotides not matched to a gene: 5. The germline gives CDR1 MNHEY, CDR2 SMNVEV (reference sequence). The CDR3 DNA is TGTGCCAGCAGCCGACAGGGGGGTCCCTACGAGCAGTACTTC. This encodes CASSRQGGPYEQYF.

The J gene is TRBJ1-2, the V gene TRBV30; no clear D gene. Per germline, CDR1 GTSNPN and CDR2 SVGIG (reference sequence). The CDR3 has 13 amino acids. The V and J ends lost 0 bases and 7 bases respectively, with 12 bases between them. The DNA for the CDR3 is TGTGCCTGGAGTGTAGTGAGGGAGTCTGGCTACACCTTC. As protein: CAWSVVRESGYTF.

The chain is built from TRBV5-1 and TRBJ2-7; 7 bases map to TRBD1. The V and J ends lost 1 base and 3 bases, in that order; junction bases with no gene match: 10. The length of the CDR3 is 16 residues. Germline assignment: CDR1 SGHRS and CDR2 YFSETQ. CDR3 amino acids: CASSLTPVRQGYEQYF. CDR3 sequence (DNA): TGCGCCAGCAGCTTGACCCCGGTGAGACAGGGCTACGAGCAGTACTTC. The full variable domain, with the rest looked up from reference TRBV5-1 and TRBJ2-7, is KAGVTQTPRYLIKTRGQQVTLSCSPISGHRSVSWYQQTPGQGLQFLFEYFSETQRNKGNFPGRFSGRQFSNSRSEMNVSTLELGDSALYLCASSLTPVRQGYEQYFGPGTRLTVT.

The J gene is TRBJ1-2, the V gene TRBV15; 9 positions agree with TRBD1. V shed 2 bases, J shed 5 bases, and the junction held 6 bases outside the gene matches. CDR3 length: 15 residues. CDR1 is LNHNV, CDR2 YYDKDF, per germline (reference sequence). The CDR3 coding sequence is TGTGCCACCAGCAGATCTCGCGGGACAGGGTATGGCTACACCTTC. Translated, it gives CATSRSRGTGYGYTF.

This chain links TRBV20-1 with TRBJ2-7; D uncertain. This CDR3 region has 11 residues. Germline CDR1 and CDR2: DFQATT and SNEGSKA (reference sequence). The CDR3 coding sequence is TGCAGCGCAATCCTTTGGAGCGAGCAGTACTTC. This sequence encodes CSAILWSEQYF.

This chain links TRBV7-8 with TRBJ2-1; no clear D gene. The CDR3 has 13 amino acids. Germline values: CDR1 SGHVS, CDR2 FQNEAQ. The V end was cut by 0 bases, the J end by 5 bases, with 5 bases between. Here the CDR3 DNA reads TGTGCCAGCAGCTTAGCAGGAGACAATGAGCAGTTCTTC. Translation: CASSLAGDNEQFF.

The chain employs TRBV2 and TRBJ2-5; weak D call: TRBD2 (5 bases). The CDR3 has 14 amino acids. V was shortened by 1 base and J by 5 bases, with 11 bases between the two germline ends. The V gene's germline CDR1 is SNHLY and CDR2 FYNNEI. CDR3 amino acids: CASSEVRGLETQYF. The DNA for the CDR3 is TGTGCCAGCAGTGAAGTACGGGGTTTGGAGACCCAGTACTTC.

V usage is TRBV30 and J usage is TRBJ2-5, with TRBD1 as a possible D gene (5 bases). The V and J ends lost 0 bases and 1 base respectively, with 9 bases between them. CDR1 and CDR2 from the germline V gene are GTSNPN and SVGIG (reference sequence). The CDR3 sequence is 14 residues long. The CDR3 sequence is CAWSVYRSQETQYF. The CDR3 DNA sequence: TGTGCCTGGAGTGTCTACAGGTCCCAAGAGACCCAGTACTTC.

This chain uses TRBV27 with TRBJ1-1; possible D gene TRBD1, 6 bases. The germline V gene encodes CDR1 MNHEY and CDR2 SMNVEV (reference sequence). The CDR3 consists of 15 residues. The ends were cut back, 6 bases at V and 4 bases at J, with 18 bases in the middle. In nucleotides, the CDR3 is TGTGCCAGCAGCCCCCGGCGGGGGCAGAGCACTGAAGCTTTCTTT. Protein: CASSPRRGQSTEAFF.

In DNA, the CDR3 is TGTGCCAGCACCTTTACATCGGGGGTGGGTGGCTACACCTTC. It specifies CASTFTSGVGGYTF. This chain uses TRBV6-5 with TRBJ1-2, with D maybe TRBD1 (5 bases). Trimming removed 7 bases from V and 7 bases from J, with 19 bases in between. Germline CDR1 and CDR2: MNHEY and SVGAGI. The CDR3 loop spans 14 amino acids.

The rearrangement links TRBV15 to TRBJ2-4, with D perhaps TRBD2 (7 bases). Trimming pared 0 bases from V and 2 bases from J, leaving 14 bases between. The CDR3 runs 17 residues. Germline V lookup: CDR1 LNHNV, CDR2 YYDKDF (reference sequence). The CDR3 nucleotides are TGTGCCACCAGCAGAGATAGGGGGGGCGTATCCAAAAACATTCAGTACTTC. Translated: CATSRDRGGVSKNIQYF.

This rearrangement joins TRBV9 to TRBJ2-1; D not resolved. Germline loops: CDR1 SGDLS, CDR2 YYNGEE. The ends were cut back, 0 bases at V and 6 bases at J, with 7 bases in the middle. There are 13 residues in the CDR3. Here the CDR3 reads CASSVVSGNEQFF. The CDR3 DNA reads TGTGCCAGCAGCGTAGTTTCGGGCAATGAGCAGTTCTTC.

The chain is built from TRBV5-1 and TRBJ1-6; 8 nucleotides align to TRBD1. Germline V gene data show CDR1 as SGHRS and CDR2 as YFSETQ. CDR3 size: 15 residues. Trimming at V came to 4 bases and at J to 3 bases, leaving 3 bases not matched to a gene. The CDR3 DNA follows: TGCGCCAGCAGCCCAACAGGGGGCTATAATTCACCCCTCCACTTT. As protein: CASSPTGGYNSPLHF.

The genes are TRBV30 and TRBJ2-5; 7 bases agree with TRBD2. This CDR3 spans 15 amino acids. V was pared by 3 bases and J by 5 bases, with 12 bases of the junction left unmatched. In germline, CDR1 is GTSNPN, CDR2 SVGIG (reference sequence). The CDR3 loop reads CAWSRLASLGETQYF. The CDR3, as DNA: TGTGCCTGGAGCCGACTAGCCTCCCTCGGGGAGACCCAGTACTTC.

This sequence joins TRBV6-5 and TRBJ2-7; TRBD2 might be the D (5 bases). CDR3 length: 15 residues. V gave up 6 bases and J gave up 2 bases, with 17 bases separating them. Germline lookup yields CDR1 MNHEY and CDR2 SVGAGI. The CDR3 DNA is TGTGCCAGCAGGCGGGCGGGTGGCGATACCTACGAGCAGTACTTC. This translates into CASRRAGGDTYEQYF.

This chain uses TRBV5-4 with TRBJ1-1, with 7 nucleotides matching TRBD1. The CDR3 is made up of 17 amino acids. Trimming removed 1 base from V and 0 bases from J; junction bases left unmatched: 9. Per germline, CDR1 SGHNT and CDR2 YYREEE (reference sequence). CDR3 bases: TGTGCCAGCAGCTTGCCTGACAGGGAAGAGGTGAACACTGAAGCTTTCTTT. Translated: CASSLPDREEVNTEAFF. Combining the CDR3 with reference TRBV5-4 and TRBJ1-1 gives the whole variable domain ETGVTQSPTHLIKTRGQQVTLRCSSQSGHNTVSWYQQALGQGPQFIFQYYREEENGRGNFPPRFSGLQFPNYSSELNVNALELDDSALYLCASSLPDREEVNTEAFFGQGTRLTVV.

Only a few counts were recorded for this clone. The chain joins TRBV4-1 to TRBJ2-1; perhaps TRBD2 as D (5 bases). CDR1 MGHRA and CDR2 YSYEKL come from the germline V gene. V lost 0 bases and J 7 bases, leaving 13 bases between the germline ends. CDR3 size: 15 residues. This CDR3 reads CASSQDGGVWNEQFF. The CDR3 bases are TGCGCCAGCAGCCAAGATGGAGGAGTGTGGAATGAGCAGTTCTTC.

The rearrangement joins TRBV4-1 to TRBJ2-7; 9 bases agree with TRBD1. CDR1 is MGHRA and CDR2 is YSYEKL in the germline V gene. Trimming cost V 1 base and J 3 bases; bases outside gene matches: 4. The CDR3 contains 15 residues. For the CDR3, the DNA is TGCGCCAGCAGCCAAGGAGGGACAGGGATCTACGAGCAGTACTTC. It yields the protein CASSQGGTGIYEQYF.